This T cell receptor (beta chain) was found in a study of blood T cell repertoires in COVID-19. Per the germline V gene, CDR1 is LNHDA and CDR2 is SQIVND (reference sequence). The CDR3 runs to 13 residues. The V gene lost 3 bases and the J gene lost 1 base, with 6 bases spanning the gap. Assay used: immunoSEQ multiplex PCR; TCRdb lists only in-frame clones, some missing. The sample has about 75,000 clones; 79% are singletons. This sequence was found in a woman older than 75 with active or convalescent COVID-19. Sequenced: peripheral blood. This chain links TRBV19 with TRBJ1-1; D may be TRBD1 (5 bases). The CDR3 protein is CASSIQGNTEAFF. The CDR3 DNA is TGTGCCAGTAGTATCCAGGGGAACACTGAAGCTTTCTTT.